This TCR beta chain was identified during a study of T cell changes during pregnancy in multiple sclerosis. Sequenced by immunoSEQ multiplex PCR; TCRdb stores in-frame clones only, minus some. The repertoire has 65,000 to 95,000 clones, 85% to 95% of them found once; the top ten carry just over 2.5%. The TCR sequence derives from a female donor in good health, enrolled as a control in a pregnancy study. The material was peripheral blood, obtained after pregnancy.

CDR3 DNA: TGTGCCATCAGTGAGTCGAGTCGGACAGGGGGAGACACCGGGGAGCTGTTTTTT. It translates to CAISESSRTGGDTGELFF. V and J are TRBV10-3 and TRBJ2-2; the match to TRBD1 covers 10 bases. There are 18 residues in the CDR3. CDR1 is ENHRY, CDR2 SYGVKD, per germline. The trim removed 0 bases at V and 3 bases at J, leaving 7 bases unmatched.